This TCR beta chain was recovered during a study of shared clonotypes between healthy human individuals. Whole-study findings and limits: Relative to memory subsets, naive subsets generally showed larger estimated richness.

Details on this clone: Its cognate antigen is unknown. This sequence may be a read error, since a much larger clone differs from it by one base.

Some clones are missing from TCRdb's copy, which holds only in-frame ones; the method was immunoSEQ multiplex PCR. Found here are more than 1 million clones, around 78% of them singletons; the top ten hold 0.52%. The sample taken for sequencing was memory CD4+ T cells from PBMCs. Subset denoted: CD45RA-negative fraction. This clonotype was sampled from a man aged 18-30 years in good health. Some clones in this sample may be carry-over from other donors' samples.

In DNA, the CDR3 is TGTGCCAGCAGCTTAGTGGGGGAGACCCAGTACTTC. Its protein product is CASSLVGETQYF. This chain links TRBV7-8 with TRBJ2-5; D is unresolved. The V gene lost 1 base and the J gene lost 5 bases, with 5 bases spanning the gap. CDR3 length: 12 residues. CDR1 and CDR2 from the germline V gene are SGHVS and FQNEAQ.